This T cell receptor beta chain was observed in a study of monozygotic twins with inflammatory bowel disease. TCRdb reprocessed the 5' RACE reads and keeps a single row for each CDR3 protein, giving no DNA. The sample spans about 210,000 distinct CDR3 sequences; the ten largest clones claim approximately 1.5%. This CDR3 contains 11 residues. The germline CDR1 and CDR2 sequences are SQVTM and ANQGSEA. The TCR sequence derives from a human donor with ulcerative colitis or Crohn's disease, or a healthy co-twin of an affected twin (not recorded which). The rearrangement uses TRBV29-1 and TRBJ1-2; the D gene TCRdb calls, TRBD1, cannot be checked with no DNA. Specimen: blood. CDR3 residues: CSGYRDQGYTF.